This TCR beta chain is drawn from a study of blood T cells in healthy people across ages. Trimming pared 0 bases from V and 6 bases from J, leaving 10 bases between. This CDR3 spans 14 amino acids. Per the germline V gene, CDR1 is SGHDT and CDR2 is YYEEEE. It was with a sample-barcoded 5' primer and a J-beta primer mix that a second PCR of about 7 to 12 cycles was run. Every cDNA was tagged by a template-switch adaptor with 12 random nucleotides. MiXCR, applied by TCRdb to the 5' RACE reads, yields one record per CDR3 protein. This table holds 550,000 to 800,000 distinct CDR3 sequences, about 32% found once. There are many counts of this clonotype.

This chain uses TRBV5-6 with TRBJ2-1, with D perhaps TRBD2 (5 bases). Sequenced material: blood. The TCR originated in a woman aged 80 or over in good health. CDR3 residues: CASSLGLQTNEQFF. The CDR3 DNA reads TGTGCCAGCAGCTTGGGACTACAAACCAATGAGCAGTTCTTC.